These 14 T cell receptor beta chains came from one sample sequenced in a study of cytomegalovirus exposure and HLA in healthy donors. 60 Vbeta and 13 Jbeta primers were used in PCR. The protocol was immunoSEQ multiplex PCR, while the TCRdb copy is restricted to in-frame clones and leaves out a portion. This table holds fewer than 200,000 clones, roughly 70% found once. Material for sequencing was PBMCs. The receptor source for this set is a woman aged 50 to 60 in good health and CMV-seropositive.

J is TRBJ1-2 and V is TRBV19, with a tentative D call TRBD1 (6 bases). The V end lost 7 bases, the J end lost 5 bases, and 20 bases lay between the germline ends. CDR3 length: 15 residues. Germline CDR1 and CDR2: LNHDA and SQIVND (reference sequence). This CDR3 reads CASTPGGGDKYGYTF. In nucleotides, the CDR3 is TGTGCCAGTACCCCTGGAGGGGGGGACAAATATGGCTACACCTTC.

The J gene is TRBJ1-2, the V gene TRBV30; 9 bases are a match to TRBD1. V dropped 2 bases and J dropped 8; count of bases not matched to a gene: 6. This CDR3 has 13 residues. Germline-derived CDR1 and CDR2 are GTSNPN and SVGIG (reference sequence). CDR3 coding DNA: TGTGCCTGGAGTTCTGGGACAGGGTTGGGCTACACCTTC. Its translation: CAWSSGTGLGYTF.

The chain recombines TRBV4-2 with TRBJ2-1, with 10 positions matching TRBD2. The CDR3 contains 17 residues. Losses at the gene ends were 0 bases for V and 9 bases for J; bases not matched to a gene: 11. The germline V gene encodes CDR1 LGHNA and CDR2 YNFKEQ. The CDR3 region has the DNA TGTGCCAGCAGCCAAGACCTCGAGCGGGGGGGTTTGGGTGAGCAGTTCTTC. As protein: CASSQDLERGGLGEQFF.

The chain is built from TRBV4-1 and TRBJ2-3, with 7 bases aligning to TRBD1. The CDR3 extends over 15 amino acids. Germline assignment: CDR1 MGHRA and CDR2 YSYEKL. V dropped 1 base and J dropped 4; count of bases not matched to a gene: 5. CDR3 in amino acids: CASSQVTDRSDTQYF. CDR3 nucleotides: TGCGCCAGCAGCCAAGTTACGGACAGGTCAGATACGCAGTATTTT.

This chain links TRBV2 with TRBJ2-2, with 8 bases aligning to TRBD2. Trimming removed 2 bases from V and 5 bases from J; junction bases left unmatched: 4. Germline values: CDR1 SNHLY, CDR2 FYNNEI. The CDR3 runs to 15 residues. This CDR3 reads CASSELGLATGELFF. CDR3 nucleotide sequence: TGTGCCAGCAGTGAACTTGGACTAGCAACCGGGGAGCTGTTTTTT. Together with reference TRBV2 and TRBJ2-2, the CDR3 gives the full variable domain: EPEVTQTPSHQVTQMGQEVILRCVPISNHLYFYWYRQILGQKVEFLVSFYNNEISEKSEIFDDQFSVERPDGSNFTLKIRSTKLEDSAMYFCASSELGLATGELFFGEGSRLTVL.

This clone was recorded a few times. The chain is built from TRBV6-1 and TRBJ1-3; possibly TRBD1 for D (6 bases). The CDR3 extends over 13 amino acids. The germline gives CDR1 MNHNS, CDR2 SASEGT. Trimming shortened V by 11 bases and J by 0 bases, and 11 bases separated the two germline ends. In DNA form, the CDR3 reads TGTGCCGGGGGCCCTAACTCTGGAAACACCATATATTTT. It translates to CAGGPNSGNTIYF.

The chain employs TRBV19 and TRBJ2-3, with TRBD2 matching 11 bases. V lost 6 bases to trimming and J lost 9 bases; unmatched junction nucleotides: 11. Germline CDR1 LNHDA, CDR2 SQIVND (reference sequence). The CDR3 is 15 amino acids. In nucleotides, the CDR3 is TGTGCCAGTAGCCAGACTAGCGGGGTTATACGCACGCAGTATTTT. Its translation: CASSQTSGVIRTQYF.

The chain joins TRBV18 to TRBJ1-1, with TRBD1 matching 10 bases. CDR3 length: 16 residues. With 3 bases clipped from V and 3 bases from J, the junction kept 7 bases outside the gene matches. Germline V gives CDR1 KGHSH, CDR2 LQKENI. As DNA, the CDR3 is TGTGCCAGCTCACCGCTAAAGACAGGGGGCTACACTGAAGCTTTCTTT. This gives the protein CASSPLKTGGYTEAFF.

This chain uses TRBV5-1 with TRBJ2-1; TRBD2 aligns across 10 bases. V dropped 6 bases and J dropped 5; count of bases not matched to a gene: 11. The germline CDR1 and CDR2 sequences are SGHRS and YFSETQ. The CDR3 is 16 amino acids. The CDR3 DNA follows: TGCGCCAGCATTAAAACGGGACTAGCGAGAGACAATGAGCAGTTCTTC. Protein product: CASIKTGLARDNEQFF. Looking up the rest from reference TRBV5-1 and TRBJ2-1 gives the full variable domain: KAGVTQTPRYLIKTRGQQVTLSCSPISGHRSVSWYQQTPGQGLQFLFEYFSETQRNKGNFPGRFSGRQFSNSRSEMNVSTLELGDSALYLCASIKTGLARDNEQFFGPGTRLTVL.

The chain uses TRBV5-6 and TRBJ1-6; no reliable D call. Germline loops: CDR1 SGHDT, CDR2 YYEEEE. Trimming removed 2 bases at V and 2 bases at J, with 14 bases between. The CDR3 extends over 17 amino acids. The CDR3 spells CASSFTRGRTYNSPLHF. The CDR3 DNA reads as TGTGCCAGCAGCTTCACGCGGGGTAGGACCTATAATTCACCCCTCCACTTT.

On this clone itself: One junction end disagrees with the germline gene, perhaps due to a read error. The chain uses TRBV2 and TRBJ2-1; D unclear. CDR3 length: 15 residues. Germline CDR1 reads SNHLY; CDR2 reads FYNNEI. This CDR3 reads CASLTDLVGYNKQFF. CDR3 sequence (DNA): TGTGCCAGTCTAACCGACCTAGTAGGATACAATAAGCAGTTCTTC.

The CDR3 bases are TGCGCCAGCAGCCAAGTAACTACGGCGGAACATACGCAGTATTTT. It translates to CASSQVTTAEHTQYF. V and J are TRBV4-1 and TRBJ2-3; D gene unclear. The CDR3 consists of 15 residues. CDR1 is MGHRA, CDR2 YSYEKL, per germline. Between the trimmed V and J ends, which lost 1 base and 7 bases, there was a span of 15 bases.

The rearrangement links TRBV6-6 to TRBJ2-5; D possibly corresponds to TRBD1 (7 bases). Trimming removed 6 bases from V and 1 base from J, with 15 bases in between. Per germline, CDR1 MNHNY and CDR2 SVGAGI (reference sequence). This CDR3 has 15 amino acids. CDR3 region: CASSRLGTVQETQYF. The CDR3 region has the DNA TGTGCCAGCAGCCGACTAGGGACAGTCCAAGAGACCCAGTACTTC.

The genes are TRBV2 and TRBJ1-6; D might be TRBD1 (6 bases). V lost 5 bases, J lost 7 bases, and 9 bases lay in between. CDR1 SNHLY and CDR2 FYNNEI come from the germline V gene. The CDR3 consists of 13 residues. DNA of the CDR3: TGTGCCAGCAGTCAAACAGGGAATTCACCCCTCCACTTT. Amino acid sequence: CASSQTGNSPLHF.